Listed below are T cell receptor beta chains from one sample, sequenced in a study of graft-versus-host responses after intestinal transplantation. What these receptors recognize is not known. TCRdb's copy holds only in-frame clones and misses some; the assay was immunoSEQ multiplex PCR. The repertoire consists of 100,000 to 120,000 clones, with 93% occurring once and the leading ten covering roughly 0.5%. Sequences were derived from unstimulated CD8+ T cells sorted from spleen or lymph node cells, sampled before intestinal transplant. These receptors originate from a human donor who received an intestinal transplant. The CDR3 runs from the conserved cysteine through the conserved F or W. D genes are given only for firm matches. Clone size appears in some rows only: once, few, many, or a class for an expanded clone.

- | TRBJ2-7 | TRBV2 | - | TGTGCCAGCAGCGAGCCGGACTCCTCCTACGAGCAGTACTTC | CASSEPDSSYEQYF
- | TRBJ2-1 | TRBV9 | - | TGTGCCAGCAGCCATAGCAGGGGGGAGGGGGACAATGAGCAGTTCTTC | CASSHSRGEGDNEQFF
- | TRBJ1-1 | TRBV2 | TRBD1 | TGTGCCAGGGGACAGGAAAAAACATTAAAGGGGACTGAAGCTTTCTTT | CARGQEKTLKGTEAFF
- | TRBJ1-1 | TRBV4-1 | TRBD1 | TGCGCCAGCAGCCCAGGCCGACAGGGCATGAACACTGAAGCTTTCTTT | CASSPGRQGMNTEAFF
- | TRBJ2-3 | TRBV6-1 | - | TGTGCCAGCAGTTTGACACCTAGCACAGATACGCAGTATTTT | CASSLTPSTDTQYF
- | TRBJ2-5 | TRBV27 | - | TGTGCCAGCAGCGCCTACAGCTCACACTCCCAAGAGACCCAGTACTTC | CASSAYSSHSQETQYF
- | TRBJ2-7 | TRBV27 | TRBD1 | TGTGCCAGCAGCTGGGGACAGGGTAGATACGAGCAGTACTTC | CASSWGQGRYEQYF
once | TRBJ1-5 | TRBV27 | - | TGTGCCAGCAGGGTACAGGGTTACAGCAATCAGCCCCAGCATTTT | CASRVQGYSNQPQHF
- | TRBJ2-7 | TRBV7-9 | - | TGTGCCAGCAGTCTCTGGGTGGAGCAGTACTTC | CASSLWVEQYF
- | TRBJ1-1 | TRBV5-1 | - | TGCGCCAGCAGCTTGGCGGGACACACTGAAGCTTTCTTT | CASSLAGHTEAFF
- | TRBJ1-2 | TRBV19 | - | TGTGCCAGTAGTCCCTCCTTGGCCTATGGCTACACCTTC | CASSPSLAYGYTF
- | TRBJ2-7 | TRBV10-3 | - | TGTGCCATCAGCTCCGGGACGGACATCTCCTACGAGCAGTACTTC | CAISSGTDISYEQYF
- | TRBJ1-5 | TRBV30 | - | TGTGCCTGGAGTGTAGGTGGGATAAGCAATCAGCCCCAGCATTTT | CAWSVGGISNQPQHF
- | TRBJ2-3 | TRBV5-4 | TRBD2 | TGTGCCAGCAGCTTGTTTGCGGGAGACACAGATACGCAGTATTTT | CASSLFAGDTDTQYF
once | TRBJ2-3 | TRBV11-2 | TRBD2 | TGTGCCAGCAGCTTAACTAGCGGGAGCACAGATACGCAGTATTTT | CASSLTSGSTDTQYF
- | TRBJ2-5 | TRBV27 | TRBD2 | TGTGCCAGCAGCCCCGCCAGCGGGAGGGCCGGGGAGACCCAGTACTTC | CASSPASGRAGETQYF
- | TRBJ2-3 | TRBV28 | TRBD2 | TGTGCCAGCAGTTTAGAGCGGGAGGCCTCAGATACGCAGTATTTT | CASSLEREASDTQYF
few | TRBJ2-3 | TRBV6-6 | - | TGTGCCAGCAGTCACCTGGACTTCACAGGAGATACGCAGTATTTT | CASSHLDFTGDTQYF
- | TRBJ1-5 | TRBV28 | TRBD1 | TGTGCCAGCAGTCAGACAGGGGGCCGTCATCAGCCCCAGCATTTT | CASSQTGGRHQPQHF
- | TRBJ2-7 | TRBV7-2 | TRBD2 | TGTGCCAGCAGTCACAACATAGCGGGTGTCTCCTACGAGCAGTACTTC | CASSHNIAGVSYEQYF
- | TRBJ2-1 | TRBV9 | TRBD2 | TGTGCCAGCAGCGTAGCAGCGGGGGCGATTCGAAATGAGCAGTTCTTC | CASSVAAGAIRNEQFF
- | TRBJ2-3 | TRBV5-4 | - | TGTGCCAGCAGCGCCGAAGGTACGCAGTATTTT | CASSAEGTQYF
- | TRBJ1-2 | TRBV27 | - | TGTGCCAGCAGTTTACCGGGGTACGGCTACACCTTC | CASSLPGYGYTF
- | TRBJ2-7 | TRBV13 | TRBD2 | TGTGCCAGCAGCTTCGCCGGGGGGGCTTCCTACGAGCAGTACTTC | CASSFAGGASYEQYF
- | TRBJ2-1 | TRBV4-1 | - | TGCGCCAGCAGCCAAGCCGACGGGGCGGAGCAGTTCTTC | CASSQADGAEQFF
once | TRBJ1-1 | TRBV30 | TRBD1 | TGTGCCTGGGACAGGGGAGACACTGAAGCTTTCTTT | CAWDRGDTEAFF
- | TRBJ2-5 | TRBV4-2 | - | TGTGCCAGCAGCCCCCGGAGACAAGAGACCCAGTACTTC | CASSPRRQETQYF
- | TRBJ2-6 | TRBV7-6 | - | TGTGCCAGCAGCTTAGCTCCCGGGACACGTGGGGCCAACGTCCTGACTTTC | CASSLAPGTRGANVLTF
- | TRBJ1-5 | TRBV27 | - | TGTGCCAGCAGTCTGGGGGTTCGTCAGCCCCAGCATTTT | CASSLGVRQPQHF
- | TRBJ2-1 | TRBV10-3 | TRBD2 | TGTGCCAGCGGGGGACTAGCGGACAATGAGCAGTTCTTC | CASGGLADNEQFF
- | TRBJ2-1 | TRBV30 | - | TGTGCCTGGAGATCTACCCCAACGGGGACCCGAGATCTCCCCTACAATGAGCAGTTCTTC | CAWRSTPTGTRDLPYNEQFF
once | TRBJ2-7 | TRBV5-1 | - | TGCGCCAGCAGCCGATACAGGCCCTACGAGCAGTACTTC | CASSRYRPYEQYF
- | TRBJ1-2 | TRBV2 | - | TGTGCCAGCAGCCCTAACCCGTCAGGAAACTATGGCTACACCTTC | CASSPNPSGNYGYTF
- | TRBJ1-2 | TRBV7-2 | TRBD1 | TGTGCCAGCAGCTTAGGGCTGGACAGGGCCCGACCGGGCACCTTC | CASSLGLDRARPGTF
- | TRBJ2-7 | TRBV6-5 | TRBD1 | TGTGCCAGCAGCCCAGCGGGGACAGGGCTTGGGCAGTACTTC | CASSPAGTGLGQYF
- | TRBJ2-3 | TRBV6-5 | TRBD2 | TGTGCCAGCAGTAGGGGACTAGCGGGATCAGATACGCAGTATTTT | CASSRGLAGSDTQYF
- | TRBJ1-1 | TRBV25-1 | - | TGTGCCAGCAGTGAAAGCGGGCGGGAACTGAACACTGAAGCTTTCTTT | CASSESGRELNTEAFF
- | TRBJ2-1 | TRBV5-4 | - | TGTGCCAGCAGCTTGGGCGGCGGGGATTCCTACTATGAGCAGTTCTTC | CASSLGGGDSYYEQFF
- | TRBJ1-5 | TRBV6-1 | - | TGTGCCAGCAGTGGGACAACGGGACAGCCCCAGCATTTT | CASSGTTGQPQHF
- | TRBJ1-5 | TRBV28 | - | TGTGCCAGCAGTCCACAGGTTAGCAATCAGCCCCAGCATTTT | CASSPQVSNQPQHF
- | TRBJ2-7 | TRBV5-4 | TRBD2 | TGTGCCAGCAGTCGACCGGGACTAGCGGTTGAGCAGTACTTC | CASSRPGLAVEQYF
- | TRBJ1-1 | TRBV15 | - | TGTGCCACCAGCAGGGGCAGCCTTATGAACACTGAAGCTTTCTTT | CATSRGSLMNTEAFF
- | TRBJ1-1 | TRBV5-1 | - | TGCGCCAGCAGCTTGGACCAGGGTCAAGCTTTCTTT | CASSLDQGQAFF
once | TRBJ2-7 | TRBV6-5 | TRBD2 | TGTGCCAGCAGTTACGGGAGGGCATACGAGCAGTACTTC | CASSYGRAYEQYF
- | TRBJ1-4 | TRBV6-6 | TRBD1 | TGTGCCAGCAGTCCCCAGGGGGGGAAGAGAGAAAAACTGTTTTTT | CASSPQGGKREKLFF
- | TRBJ2-1 | TRBV10-3 | - | TGTGCCATCGAACCCGAAACCTACAATGAGCAGTTCTTC | CAIEPETYNEQFF
- | TRBJ2-7 | TRBV11-2 | TRBD2 | TGTGCCAGCAGCTTTGGGTGGGGGGGGTCCTACGAGCAGTACTTC | CASSFGWGGSYEQYF
- | TRBJ1-2 | TRBV7-9 | TRBD1 | TGTGCCAGCAGCTTATCGGGCACAGGGGGGTATGGCTACACCTTC | CASSLSGTGGYGYTF